The present TCR beta chain was sequenced within a study of PD-1 blockade in classical Hodgkin lymphoma. Study overall: Nivolumab was given intravenously to patients at 3 mg/kg every 2 weeks. Study outcomes and limitations: Underlying causes for the observed repertoire differences were not defined, possibly disease activity or prior therapy. Newly diagnosed patients were reported to exhibit reduced baseline TCR diversity relative to healthy donors.

Profiled with immunoSEQ multiplex PCR; TCRdb holds only in-frame clones, not every one. The table shows some 6,900 clones, with approximately 77% occurring only once. Concerning this clone itself: What it recognizes is unknown.

The patients all showed relapse after autologous stem cell transplantation, while their brentuximab vedotin exposure varied. The study recorded best responses of complete response, partial response or progressive disease. The sequence was collected from a human donor with classical Hodgkin lymphoma. The sequences come from peripheral blood mononuclear cells (PBMCs), collected at baseline.

The CDR3 bases are TGCGCCAGCAGCGCGGACAGCAAGCTGTTTTTT. The encoded protein is CASSADSKLFF. The V call is TRBV5-1, the J call TRBJ2-2, with D possibly matching TRBD1 (6 bases). CDR1 is SGHRS and CDR2 is YFSETQ in the germline V gene. This CDR3 spans 11 amino acids. The V and J ends lost 4 bases and 12 bases respectively, with 10 bases between them.